These 9 T cell receptor beta chains originate from one sample sequenced in a study of cytomegalovirus exposure and HLA in healthy donors. PCR involved 60 Vbeta and 13 Jbeta primers. TCRdb's table, derived via immunoSEQ multiplex PCR, lists solely in-frame clones and lacks some. The sample data list roughly 120,000 clones. Sequencing used PBMCs. Every receptor here comes from a man aged 30-40 years in good health and CMV-seronegative.

This chain's CDR3 is CASSLERGVTGELFF. Written as DNA, the CDR3 is TGTGCCAGCAGTTTGGAGCGGGGAGTCACCGGGGAGCTGTTTTTT. The gene calls are TRBV27 and TRBJ2-2; the match to TRBD2 covers 7 bases. CDR3 length equals 15 residues. Germline lookup yields CDR1 MNHEY and CDR2 SMNVEV (reference sequence). V lost 3 bases to trimming and J lost 4 bases; unmatched junction nucleotides: 5.

The chain uses TRBV18 and TRBJ2-7, with D perhaps TRBD2 (5 bases). CDR3 length equals 13 residues. The V and J ends lost 2 bases and 6 bases respectively, with 11 bases between them. Germline CDR1 reads KGHSH; CDR2 reads LQKENI. The CDR3 protein is CASSPMLEGEQYF. DNA of the CDR3: TGTGCCAGCTCACCAATGTTAGAGGGCGAGCAGTACTTC.

This sequence joins TRBV12-2 and TRBJ1-5. TRBV12-2 is given as a pseudogene. CDR3 length equals 13 residues. CDR3 DNA sequence: TGTGCAAGTCGCTTAGCATCGGATCAGCCCCAGCATTTT. Translating gives CASRLASDQPQHF.

The chain is built from TRBV29-1 and TRBJ2-7; 7 bases map to TRBD2. J was trimmed by 5 bases and V by 3 bases; bases with no gene match: 7. The CDR3 extends over 13 amino acids. The germline gives CDR1 SQVTM, CDR2 ANQGSEA. The CDR3 is CSVDAGVIDEQYF. In nucleotides, the CDR3 is TGCAGCGTTGACGCGGGGGTGATCGACGAGCAGTACTTC.

V usage is TRBV7-9 and J usage is TRBJ2-5; D is perhaps TRBD1 (6 bases). This CDR3 comprises 18 residues. Germline CDR1 and CDR2: SEHNR and FQNEAQ (reference sequence). Trimming pared 2 bases from V and 1 base from J, leaving 20 bases between. In DNA, the CDR3 is TGTGCCAGCAGCTTACTATATCGACTTTTAGGGGGCCAAGAGACCCAGTACTTC. Amino acids: CASSLLYRLLGGQETQYF.

V and J are TRBV5-8 and TRBJ2-3; 7 bases map to TRBD1. There are 15 residues in the CDR3. The V and J ends lost 0 bases and 1 base, in that order; junction bases with no gene match: 2. In germline, CDR1 is SGHTS, CDR2 YDEGEE. CDR3 in amino acids: CASSLGDRGTDTQYF. DNA of the CDR3: TGTGCCAGCAGCTTGGGAGACAGGGGCACAGATACGCAGTATTTT.

The chain combines TRBV28 with TRBJ1-2; D uncertain. This CDR3 spans 13 amino acids. CDR1 and CDR2 (germline): MDHEN, SYDVKM. The V gene lost 4 bases and the J gene lost 2 bases, with 8 bases spanning the gap. CDR3 in amino acids: CASSYILNYGYTF. CDR3 DNA: TGTGCCAGCAGTTATATTCTCAACTATGGCTACACCTTC.

The chain is built from TRBV15 and TRBJ2-5; TRBD1 is a possible D gene (5 bases). The end of the DNA is better explained by TRBJ2-7, so the J call may be wrong. This CDR3 comprises 16 residues. The germline gives CDR1 LNHNV, CDR2 YYDKDF (reference sequence). CDR3 DNA: TGTGCCACCAGCAGCGAGATGTGGGGCTTTGTCTACGAGCAGTACTTC. This sequence encodes CATSSEMWGFVYEQYF.

The chain employs TRBV7-9 and TRBJ1-2, with a tentative D call TRBD1 (5 bases). This CDR3 has 14 amino acids. Germline V gene sequence: CDR1 SEHNR, CDR2 FQNEAQ (reference sequence). Trimming cost V 1 base and J 6 bases, with 12 bases left between them. Written as DNA, the CDR3 is TGTGCCAGCAGCTTAGGCCAGGGATGGGATGGCTACACCTTC. Its translation: CASSLGQGWDGYTF.